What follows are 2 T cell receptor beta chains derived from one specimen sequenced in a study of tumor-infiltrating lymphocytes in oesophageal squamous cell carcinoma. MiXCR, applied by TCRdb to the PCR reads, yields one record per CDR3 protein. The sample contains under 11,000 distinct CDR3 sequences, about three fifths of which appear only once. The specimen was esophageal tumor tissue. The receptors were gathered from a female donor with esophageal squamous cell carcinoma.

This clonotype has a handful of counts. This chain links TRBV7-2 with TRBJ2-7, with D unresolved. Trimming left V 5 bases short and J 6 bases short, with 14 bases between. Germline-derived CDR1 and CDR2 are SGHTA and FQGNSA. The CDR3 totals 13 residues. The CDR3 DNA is TGTGCCAGCAGCCCGGCCGTAGACGTCGAGCAGTACTTC. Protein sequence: CASSPAVDVEQYF.

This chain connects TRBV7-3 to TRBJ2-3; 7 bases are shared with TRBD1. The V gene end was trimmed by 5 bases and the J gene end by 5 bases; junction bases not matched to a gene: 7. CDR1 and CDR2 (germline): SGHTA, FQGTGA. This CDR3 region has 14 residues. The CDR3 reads CASSPDRVKDTQYF. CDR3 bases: TGTGCCAGCAGCCCCGACAGGGTGAAAGATACGCAGTATTTT.